This paragraph covers one T cell receptor beta chain sequence. The antigen it recognizes is unknown. No per-base quality is available; no much larger clone lies one base away. The sample has other DNA sequences that encode this CDR3 too. This specimen belongs to a study of OX40 agonist ivuxolimab in advanced cancers. With respect to the entire study: The costimulatory receptor OX40 (CD134) was targeted by ivuxolimab, a fully human IgG2 agonistic monoclonal antibody. Three dose-escalation patients achieved partial responses, one with hepatocellular carcinoma and two with cutaneous melanoma. The purpose of peripheral TCRbeta sequencing was to test whether ivuxolimab changed TCR sequence diversity and led to clonal T-cell expansion. Of the approximately 50 dose-escalation patients, hepatocellular carcinoma was present in approximately 20, melanoma in some 15, renal cell carcinoma in 9 and head and neck cancer in 9. The monotherapy dose-escalation portion (N ≈ 52 patients) of the phase I ivuxolimab trial is reported in the paper. Prior anti-PD-1, anti-PD-L1 or anti-CTLA-4 therapy was permitted, and checkpoint inhibitors had been received by about 44% of dose-escalation patients. A male proportion of 82.7% and a mean age of 60 years, ranging from 23 to 79, were recorded for the dose-escalation cohort. Intravenous ivuxolimab was administered to patients every 2 weeks at six dose levels: 0.01, 0.1, 0.3, 1.5, 3 and 10 mg/kg. Results and caveats for the whole study, not just this receptor: Low levels of normalized T-cell clonal expansion were also seen in some patients who did not respond. After ivuxolimab, expanded clones were on average more numerous among CD8+ T cells than among CD4+ T cells. At doses of 0.1 to 3.0 mg/kg, clonal expansion of both CD4+ and CD8+ blood T cells was observed from baseline to week 6. Antigen specificity was not determined for the clonally expanded peripheral T cells. In the 0.1-3.0 mg/kg groups, partial responders had among the lowest normalized peripheral clonal expansion, particularly in CD8+ T cells.

For sequencing of the TCRbeta CDR3 region, genomic DNA was extracted from the sorted cells. The immunoSEQ Assay was used to sequence the TCRbeta CDR3 regions. TCRdb took this table from immuneACCESS and kept in-frame rearrangements with V and J called. Such tables lack part of the clones; where checked against another copy, unresolved V genes explain under half of the gap, and the rest is unexplained. This sample lists some 50,000 clones; roughly 83% were detected once. The ten top clones hold about 3.1% of the sample. Patients with autoimmune disease history or receiving systemic immunosuppression were excluded from the trial. Peripheral blood for TCR sequencing was collected from all dose cohorts at baseline, on cycle 4 day 1, and on cycle 7 day 1. The samples were drawn from a first-in-human, open-label, multicenter phase I dose-escalation trial of ivuxolimab. Adults with locally advanced or metastatic melanoma, renal cell carcinoma, hepatocellular carcinoma or head and neck squamous cell carcinoma were enrolled in the trial. Before TCR sequencing, CD4+ T cells and CD8+ T cells were sorted from peripheral blood as separate populations.

The specimen comprised CD4+ or CD8+ T cells sorted from blood, sampled in a trial of the OX40 agonist ivuxolimab. This TCR derives from an adult with an advanced solid tumor such as melanoma, head and neck, liver or kidney cancer.

For the CDR3, the sequence is CASSVAEGPLYGYTF. The DNA sequence is as follows: TGTGCCAGCAGCGTAGCCGAGGGCCCCCTTTATGGCTACACCTTC. The V and J genes are TRBV9 and TRBJ1-2; the D gene cannot be resolved reliably. The V end loses 0 bases and the J end loses 5 bases, and a stretch of 14 bases separates them. The germline V gene encodes CDR1 SGDLS and CDR2 YYNGEE. Including cysteine and phenylalanine, the CDR3 has 15 amino acids. The entry retains the CDR3 DNA only, 45 bases that are in frame from base 1. The CDR3, completed at both ends by the reference TRBV9 and TRBJ1-2 genes, gives the full variable domain DSGVTQTPKHLITATGQRVTLRCSPRSGDLSVYWYQQSLDQGLQFLIQYYNGEERAKGNILERFSAQQFPDLHSELNLSSLELGDSALYFCASSVAEGPLYGYTFGSGTRLTVV.